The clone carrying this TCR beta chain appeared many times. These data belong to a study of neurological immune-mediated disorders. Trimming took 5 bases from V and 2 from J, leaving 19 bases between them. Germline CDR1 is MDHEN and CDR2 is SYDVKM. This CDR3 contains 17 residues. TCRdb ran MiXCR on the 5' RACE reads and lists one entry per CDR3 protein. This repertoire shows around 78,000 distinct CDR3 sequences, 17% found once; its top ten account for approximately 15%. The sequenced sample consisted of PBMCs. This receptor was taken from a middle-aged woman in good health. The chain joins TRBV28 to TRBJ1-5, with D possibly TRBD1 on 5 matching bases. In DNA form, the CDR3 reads TGTGCCAGCAGTCCAAAGGGACTTAAGGGTGGCAATCAGCCCCAGCATTTT. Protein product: CASSPKGLKGGNQPQHF.